The 15 T cell receptor beta chains reported below all come from one sample, sequenced in a study of cytomegalovirus exposure and HLA in healthy donors. Sequenced by immunoSEQ multiplex PCR; TCRdb stores in-frame clones only, minus some. The sample includes some 200,000 clones, about 80% seen only once; the top ten take 2.5% to 3%. The sequencing input was PBMCs. The receptors derive from a woman under 30 in good health and CMV-seropositive.

The chain employs TRBV11-1 and TRBJ2-5, with 7 bases aligning to TRBD2. The junction had 18 bases not matched to a gene; V was cut back by 5 bases and J by 0 bases. The CDR3 covers 19 residues. Germline-derived CDR1 and CDR2 are SGHAT and FQDESV (reference sequence). The CDR3 protein is CASSPRSGRGGAYQETQYF. DNA for the CDR3: TGTGCCAGCAGCCCCCGCAGCGGGCGCGGGGGTGCGTACCAAGAGACCCAGTACTTC.

The rearrangement uses TRBV27 and TRBJ2-4, with 9 positions matching TRBD1. This CDR3 contains 16 residues. The ends lost 6 bases at V and 3 bases at J; junction bases unmatched: 9. Germline V lookup: CDR1 MNHEY, CDR2 SMNVEV (reference sequence). The CDR3 DNA sequence: TGTGCCAGCAGCTCCTCGGGACAGGGTGGCAAAAACATTCAGTACTTC. This encodes CASSSSGQGGKNIQYF.

V and J are TRBV5-1 and TRBJ1-6; 11 bases align to TRBD1. J lost 8 bases, V lost 4 bases, and 5 bases had no gene match. Germline assignment: CDR1 SGHRS and CDR2 YFSETQ. The CDR3 is 15 residues long. The CDR3 is CASSRTGGLDSPLHF. For the CDR3, the DNA is TGCGCCAGCAGCCGGACAGGGGGCTTGGATTCACCCCTCCACTTT.

The chain has TRBV5-1 and TRBJ2-1; D might be TRBD1 (7 bases). Germline CDR1 reads SGHRS; CDR2 reads YFSETQ. Trimming stripped 0 bases from V and 3 bases from J, with 13 bases between. This CDR3 is built from 16 residues. The CDR3 nucleotides read TGCGCCAGCAGCTTGGAGGGGGCGGGGAGCTACAATGAGCAGTTCTTC. Amino acid sequence: CASSLEGAGSYNEQFF. The complete variable domain, with remaining parts taken from reference TRBV5-1 and TRBJ2-1, reads KAGVTQTPRYLIKTRGQQVTLSCSPISGHRSVSWYQQTPGQGLQFLFEYFSETQRNKGNFPGRFSGRQFSNSRSEMNVSTLELGDSALYLCASSLEGAGSYNEQFFGPGTRLTVL.

This clone was counted once. The chain recombines TRBV4-3 with TRBJ1-6; D perhaps matches TRBD1 (5 bases). Germline V gene sequence: CDR1 LGHNA, CDR2 YSLEER. Trimming left V 0 bases short and J 1 base short, with 13 bases between. The CDR3 extends over 18 amino acids. The CDR3 loop reads CASSQEVPGGSYNSPLHF. CDR3 nucleotide sequence: TGCGCCAGCAGCCAAGAAGTTCCCGGGGGATCCTATAATTCACCCCTCCACTTT.

The chain has TRBV19 and TRBJ2-5; 8 bases map to TRBD2. Germline CDR1 LNHDA, CDR2 SQIVND (reference sequence). After removal of 5 bases from V and 1 base from J, the junction contained 6 bases not matched to a gene. The CDR3 has 15 residues. CDR3 amino acids: CASSSPRGGQETQYF. The CDR3 DNA follows: TGTGCCAGTAGTTCTCCTCGGGGGGGCCAAGAGACCCAGTACTTC.

This clone was seen a single time. The V gene is TRBV19, the J gene TRBJ1-4; 9 bases agree with TRBD1. CDR1 and CDR2 from the germline V gene are LNHDA and SQIVND (reference sequence). This CDR3 has 15 amino acids. V was clipped by 5 bases and J by 8 bases; unmatched bases: 9. The CDR3 spells CASSPSTGGDEKLFF. In DNA, the CDR3 is TGTGCCAGTAGTCCCTCGACAGGGGGGGACGAAAAACTGTTTTTT.

V is TRBV5-1 and J is TRBJ2-1, with TRBD1 matching over 10 bases. V was clipped by 4 bases and J by 4 bases; unmatched bases: 8. CDR1 is SGHRS, CDR2 YFSETQ, per germline. The CDR3 length is 16 residues. The CDR3 region is CASSRSGTGVYNEQFF. The CDR3 nucleotides read TGCGCCAGCAGCCGGTCCGGGACAGGGGTATACAATGAGCAGTTCTTC. Complete variable domain (other parts from reference TRBV5-1 and TRBJ2-1): KAGVTQTPRYLIKTRGQQVTLSCSPISGHRSVSWYQQTPGQGLQFLFEYFSETQRNKGNFPGRFSGRQFSNSRSEMNVSTLELGDSALYLCASSRSGTGVYNEQFFGPGTRLTVL.

This clone has just one count. The V and J genes are TRBV5-1 and TRBJ2-7, with 7 bases aligning to TRBD1. In germline, CDR1 is SGHRS, CDR2 YFSETQ. V was clipped by 4 bases and J by 2 bases; unmatched bases: 12. This CDR3 is 16 amino acids long. The CDR3 protein is CASSVQPQGVAYEQYF. The CDR3 DNA sequence: TGCGCCAGCAGCGTTCAGCCCCAGGGGGTCGCCTACGAGCAGTACTTC.

The chain couples TRBV6-1 to TRBJ1-1; D gene unclear. Germline V lookup: CDR1 MNHNS, CDR2 SASEGT. The CDR3 has 13 amino acids. V gave up 4 bases and J gave up 8 bases, with 14 bases separating them. The CDR3 spells CASSVLRVGEAFF. DNA for the CDR3: TGTGCCAGCAGTGTACTGAGGGTTGGAGAAGCTTTCTTT.

CDR3 nucleotide sequence: TGTGCCAGCAGCTTAAGTGTAGGAGAGAACACTGAAGCTTTCTTT. Translating gives CASSLSVGENTEAFF. The V and J genes are TRBV7-3 and TRBJ1-1; D is ambiguous. Trimming left V 1 base short and J 1 base short, with 10 bases between. Germline-derived CDR1 and CDR2 are SGHTA and FQGTGA. The length of the CDR3 is 15 residues.

This rearrangement joins TRBV4-1 to TRBJ1-1, with D perhaps TRBD1 (6 bases). V lost 3 bases to trimming and J lost 0 bases, with 14 bases between them. The CDR3 contains 16 residues. CDR1 and CDR2 from the germline V gene are MGHRA and YSYEKL. Here the CDR3 reads CASSQEGGTMNTEAFF. In nucleotides, the CDR3 is TGCGCCAGCAGCCAGGAAGGGGGAACCATGAACACTGAAGCTTTCTTT.

About this clone itself: Other nucleotide sequences from this sample produce the same CDR3. The CDR3 sequence is CASSPDRDTEAFF. For the CDR3, the DNA is TGTGCCAGCAGCCCTGACAGAGACACTGAAGCTTTCTTT. This rearrangement joins TRBV5-6 to TRBJ1-1, with D perhaps matching TRBD1 (5 bases). V dropped 4 bases and J dropped 3 bases, with 10 bases sitting between them. Germline CDR1 reads SGHDT; CDR2 reads YYEEEE. This CDR3 has 13 residues.

V and J are TRBV15 and TRBJ2-3; D might be TRBD1 (5 bases). This CDR3 has 15 amino acids. The germline gives CDR1 LNHNV, CDR2 YYDKDF (reference sequence). Trimming removed 5 bases from V and 1 base from J, with 13 bases in between. CDR3 sequence: CATSAEWGGTDTQYF. The CDR3 nucleotides read TGTGCCACCAGCGCCGAATGGGGCGGCACAGATACGCAGTATTTT.

The chain is built from TRBV6-6 and TRBJ1-1, with 7 bases identical to TRBD1. This CDR3 region has 14 residues. Per the germline V gene, CDR1 is MNHNY and CDR2 is SVGAGI (reference sequence). V dropped 7 bases and J dropped 2; count of bases not matched to a gene: 7. Here the CDR3 DNA reads TGTGCCAGCACCGCCGGGACAGCAAACACTGAAGCTTTCTTT. As protein: CASTAGTANTEAFF.